The 16 T cell receptor beta chains in this list originate from one sample, sequenced in a study of cytomegalovirus exposure and HLA in healthy donors. The PCR ran on 60 Vbeta and 13 Jbeta primers. The assay was immunoSEQ multiplex PCR, and TCRdb's table has in-frame clones only and misses some. The sample consists of approximately 150,000 clones, 55% to 80% of them appearing once. What was sequenced was PBMCs. All receptors derive from a woman aged 18-35 years in good health and CMV-seropositive.

This chain connects TRBV7-2 to TRBJ1-5, with D unresolved. The CDR3 sequence is 13 residues long. Trimming took 3 bases from V and 7 from J, leaving 10 bases between them. The germline V gene has CDR1 SGHTA and CDR2 FQGNSA. CDR3 sequence reads: CASSFTVGQPQHF. In DNA form, the CDR3 reads TGTGCCAGCAGCTTCACAGTTGGACAGCCCCAGCATTTT.

This clone occurred once. V usage is TRBV28 and J usage is TRBJ1-5, with a possible D match to TRBD1 (6 bases). The germline V gene encodes CDR1 MDHEN and CDR2 SYDVKM. Trimming shortened V by 5 bases and J by 9 bases, and 23 bases separated the two germline ends. The CDR3 has 16 residues. The CDR3 nucleotides read TGTGCCAGCAGTCCCACTAAGGGACAAAACCATCGGCCCCAGCATTTT. Amino acids: CASSPTKGQNHRPQHF.

The chain has TRBV10-1 and TRBJ2-5, with D possibly being TRBD2 (6 bases). Trimming removed 4 bases at V and 5 bases at J, with 17 bases between. Germline loops: CDR1 WNHNN, CDR2 SYGVQD (reference sequence). CDR3 length equals 15 residues. CDR3 protein: CASSVGRGLGETQYF. The CDR3 region has the DNA TGCGCCAGCAGTGTGGGACGGGGGTTAGGTGAGACCCAGTACTTC.

This clone has a single count. The J gene is TRBJ2-1, the V gene TRBV6-5; D gene ambiguous. CDR1 and CDR2 (germline): MNHEY, SVGAGI. Trimming removed 0 bases from V and 4 bases from J, with 13 bases in between. This CDR3 spans 16 amino acids. CDR3 amino acids: CASSYSTRPPYNEQFF. Written as DNA, the CDR3 is TGTGCCAGCAGTTACTCGACCAGGCCTCCTTACAATGAGCAGTTCTTC.

This rearrangement joins TRBV5-4 to TRBJ2-2, with D unclear. The CDR3 length is 15 residues. Trimming pared 2 bases from V and 1 base from J, leaving 9 bases between. CDR1 is SGHNT and CDR2 is YYREEE in the germline V gene (reference sequence). The CDR3 DNA follows: TGTGCCAGCAGCTTCAGTGCCTGGAACACCGGGGAGCTGTTTTTT. Translated, it gives CASSFSAWNTGELFF.

This clone showed up just a few times. The chain couples TRBV7-9 to TRBJ2-3, with 8 bases lining up with TRBD2. This CDR3 is 15 amino acids long. Germline values: CDR1 SEHNR, CDR2 FQNEAQ (reference sequence). V lost 3 bases to trimming and J lost 1 base; unmatched junction nucleotides: 3. CDR3 protein: CASSFGLARTDTQYF. The CDR3 nucleotides read TGTGCCAGCAGCTTTGGACTAGCTCGCACAGATACGCAGTATTTT.

The rearrangement joins TRBV5-6 to TRBJ1-2, with a tentative D call TRBD1 (6 bases). Germline V lookup: CDR1 SGHDT, CDR2 YYEEEE. The CDR3 has 17 amino acids. V lost 4 bases to trimming and J lost 8 bases, with 27 bases between them. CDR3 sequence: CASSADPGTRPLGGYTF. The CDR3 DNA reads TGTGCCAGCAGCGCGGATCCCGGGACACGACCCCTCGGCGGCTACACCTTC.

V gene TRBV5-6 combines with J gene TRBJ1-3; D possibly corresponds to TRBD1 (5 bases). Looked up from germline, CDR1 is SGHDT and CDR2 is YYEEEE. The CDR3 is 15 residues long. Between the trimmed V and J ends, which lost 3 bases and 4 bases, there was a span of 14 bases. The CDR3 coding sequence is TGTGCCAGCAGCTACGAGGACACGTTAGGAAACACCATATATTTT. This encodes CASSYEDTLGNTIYF.

The chain recombines TRBV27 with TRBJ2-3; 13 bases are a match to TRBD2. From germline, CDR1 is MNHEY and CDR2 SMNVEV (reference sequence). This CDR3 is built from 16 residues. With 5 bases clipped from V and 3 bases from J, the junction kept 5 bases outside the gene matches. The CDR3: CASSLRTSGSTDTQYF. The CDR3 DNA is TGTGCCAGCAGTCTTAGGACTAGCGGGAGTACAGATACGCAGTATTTT.

This clone has just a few counts. The V gene is TRBV7-8, the J gene TRBJ2-7; tentatively, D is TRBD2 (5 bases). Trimming removed 3 bases at V and 6 bases at J, with 18 bases between. CDR1 is SGHVS and CDR2 is FQNEAQ in the germline V gene. This CDR3 has 15 residues. The CDR3 DNA reads TGTGCCAGCAGCTTTTTGAGTGGGAGCTATTTCGAGCAGTACTTC. It is translated as CASSFLSGSYFEQYF.

The genes are TRBV30 and TRBJ2-5, with 7 bases lining up with TRBD2. V was pared by 2 bases and J by 0 bases, with 3 bases of the junction left unmatched. The CDR3 is 14 amino acids. From germline, CDR1 is GTSNPN and CDR2 SVGIG (reference sequence). The CDR3 loop reads CAWSSGTHQETQYF. The CDR3, as DNA: TGTGCCTGGAGTAGCGGGACTCACCAAGAGACCCAGTACTTC.

This chain connects TRBV2 to TRBJ1-1; D call uncertain. In germline, CDR1 is SNHLY, CDR2 FYNNEI. The CDR3 totals 13 residues. V lost 4 bases to trimming and J lost 1 base, with 7 bases between them. The CDR3 spells CASSVRGNTEAFF. CDR3 sequence (DNA): TGTGCCAGCAGTGTGCGGGGGAACACTGAAGCTTTCTTT.

The V and J genes are TRBV12-2 and TRBJ1-1; the table's D call of TRBD1 was not tested on the DNA. TRBV12-2 has pseudogene status. The length of the CDR3 is 16 residues. The CDR3 protein is CASRSAPRVSNTEAFF. The CDR3 DNA is TGTGCAAGTCGTTCAGCCCCCAGGGTTTCGAACACTGAAGCTTTCTTT.

The chain has TRBV7-9 and TRBJ2-7, with 9 nucleotides matching TRBD1. Trimming removed 4 bases from V and 3 bases from J; junction bases left unmatched: 4. Germline CDR1 SEHNR, CDR2 FQNEAQ (reference sequence). This CDR3 has 14 residues. DNA for the CDR3: TGTGCCAGCAGCTCCGGGACAGGGATCTACGAGCAGTACTTC. Translated: CASSSGTGIYEQYF.

This chain connects TRBV30 to TRBJ2-3, with TRBD2 matching over 8 bases. The ends lost 2 bases at V and 6 bases at J; junction bases unmatched: 13. In germline, CDR1 is GTSNPN, CDR2 SVGIG (reference sequence). The CDR3 totals 16 residues. The chain's CDR3 is CAWSIFKSGSSDTQYF. The DNA of the CDR3 is TGTGCCTGGAGTATCTTTAAGAGCGGGAGTTCCGATACGCAGTATTTT.

The table lists this clone with a few counts. This chain uses TRBV30 with TRBJ2-5, with a possible D match to TRBD2 (6 bases). The J call is in doubt because the DNA end fits TRBJ2-7 better. This CDR3 is 13 amino acids long. Germline V gives CDR1 GTSNPN, CDR2 SVGIG (reference sequence). The CDR3 is CAWSVGLNYEQYF. In nucleotides, the CDR3 is TGTGCCTGGAGTGTGGGACTTAACTACGAGCAGTACTTC.